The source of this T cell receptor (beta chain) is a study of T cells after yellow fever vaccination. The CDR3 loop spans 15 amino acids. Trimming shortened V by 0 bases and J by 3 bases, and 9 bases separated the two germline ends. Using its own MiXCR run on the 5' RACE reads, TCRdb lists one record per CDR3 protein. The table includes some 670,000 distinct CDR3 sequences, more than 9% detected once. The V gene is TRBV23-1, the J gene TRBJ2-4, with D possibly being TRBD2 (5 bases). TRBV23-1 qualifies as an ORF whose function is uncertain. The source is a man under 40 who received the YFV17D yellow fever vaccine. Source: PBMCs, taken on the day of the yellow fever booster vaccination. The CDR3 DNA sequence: TGCGCCAGCAGTCAATCATCCGGGGTCAAAAACATTCAGTACTTC. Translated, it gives CASSQSSGVKNIQYF.